This TCR beta chain was sequenced in a study of shared clonotypes between healthy human individuals. About the research overall: Each donor contributed plates that comprised three CD4 naive, three CD4 memory, two CD8 naive and one CD8 memory.

Replicate PCRs run on sorted subsets employed 150 to 250 ng DNA, 30,000 to 35,000 T cell genomes. Only in-frame clones appear in the TCRdb table, and some are missing; sequencing was by immunoSEQ multiplex PCR. The sample has roughly 2.2 million clones; 80% to 95% are singletons. CDR1 and CDR2 from the germline V gene are SGDLS and YYNGEE. Deletions cut 0 bases from V and 2 bases from J, with 9 bases between. The CDR3 totals 14 residues. Input material: naive CD4+ T cells from PBMCs. Indicated subset: CD45RA+ positively selected. This chain uses TRBV9 with TRBJ2-7; D is unclear. This receptor was taken from a man younger than 30 in good health. Some clones in this sample may be carry-over from other donors' samples. The chain's CDR3 is CASSVGQLAYEQYF. The CDR3 nucleotides read TGTGCCAGCAGCGTAGGGCAGCTGGCCTACGAGCAGTACTTC.